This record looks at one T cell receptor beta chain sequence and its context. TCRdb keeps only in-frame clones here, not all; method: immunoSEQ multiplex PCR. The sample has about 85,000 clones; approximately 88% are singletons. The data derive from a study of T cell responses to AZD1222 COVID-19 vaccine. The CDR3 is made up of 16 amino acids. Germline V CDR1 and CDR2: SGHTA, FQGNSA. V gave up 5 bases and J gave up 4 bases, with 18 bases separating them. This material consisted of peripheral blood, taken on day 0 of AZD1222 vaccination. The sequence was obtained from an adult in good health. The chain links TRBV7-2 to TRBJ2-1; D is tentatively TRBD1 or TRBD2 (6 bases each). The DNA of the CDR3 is TGTGCCAGCAGCACTATGGGGGCTAGCGAGTACAATGAGCAGTTCTTC. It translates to CASSTMGASEYNEQFF.